The source of this TCR beta chain is a study of beta chain features in type 1 diabetes. Every bit of the isolated RNA underwent reverse transcription, so sequencing read expressed TCRB transcripts. Roughly 3.6 million reads on average were seen across naive, central memory and regulatory T cell samples. TCRdb's copy holds only in-frame clones and misses some; the assay was immunoSEQ multiplex PCR. This table has approximately 160,000 clones, 10% appearing once. Staining for CD45RO/CCR7/CD25/CD127/CD95/CD27 allowed sorting of CD4+ naive, central memory, regulatory and stem cell-like memory cells. Purity (above 98%) was reached by all sorted populations. This clone has a handful of counts. Its antigen is not identified. Study-level results: Insertion counts at VDJ junctions were lower in type 1 diabetes patients, who also showed more deletions there. There was a moderate but significant shortening of TCRB CDR3s in all four CD4+ subsets of Type 1 diabetes patients.

V was cut by 0 bases and J by 1 base, with 7 bases left in between. This CDR3 is 16 amino acids long. Germline assignment: CDR1 ENHRY and CDR2 SYGVKD. The rearrangement joins TRBV10-3 to TRBJ2-6, with D maybe TRBD1 (5 bases). The clonotype comes from a man in his thirties or forties with type 1 diabetes. The sequencing input was central memory CD4+ T cells from blood. This CDR3 reads CAISESGQSGANVLTF. Here the CDR3 DNA reads TGTGCCATCAGTGAGTCGGGGCAATCTGGGGCCAACGTCCTGACTTTC.